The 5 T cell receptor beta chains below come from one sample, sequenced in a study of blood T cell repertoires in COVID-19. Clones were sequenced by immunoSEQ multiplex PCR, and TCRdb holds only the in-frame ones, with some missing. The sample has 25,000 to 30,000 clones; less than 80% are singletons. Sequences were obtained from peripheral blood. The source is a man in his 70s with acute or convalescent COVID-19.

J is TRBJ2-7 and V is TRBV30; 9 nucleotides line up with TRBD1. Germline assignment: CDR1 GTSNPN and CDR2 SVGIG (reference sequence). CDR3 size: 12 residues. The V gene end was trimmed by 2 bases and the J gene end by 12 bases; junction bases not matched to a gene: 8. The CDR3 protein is CAWSRPGQGLYF. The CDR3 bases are TGTGCCTGGAGTCGACCGGGACAGGGTTTGTACTTC.

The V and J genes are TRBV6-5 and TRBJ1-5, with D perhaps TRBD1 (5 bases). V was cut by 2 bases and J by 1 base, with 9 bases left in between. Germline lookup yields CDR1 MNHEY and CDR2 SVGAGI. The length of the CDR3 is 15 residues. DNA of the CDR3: TGTGCCAGCAGTTACGGCAGGGCCAGCAATCAGCCCCAGCATTTT. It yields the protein CASSYGRASNQPQHF.

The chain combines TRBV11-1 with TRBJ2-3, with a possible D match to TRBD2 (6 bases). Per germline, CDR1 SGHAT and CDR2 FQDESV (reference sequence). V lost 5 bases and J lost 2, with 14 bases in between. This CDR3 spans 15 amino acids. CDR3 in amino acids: CASSRSGTTTDTQYF. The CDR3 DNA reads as TGTGCCAGCAGCCGTAGCGGTACTACCACAGATACGCAGTATTTT.

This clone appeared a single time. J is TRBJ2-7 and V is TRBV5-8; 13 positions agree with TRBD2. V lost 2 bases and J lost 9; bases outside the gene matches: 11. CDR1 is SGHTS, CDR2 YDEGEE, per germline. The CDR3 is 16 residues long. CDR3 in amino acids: CASSFLTTSGGSVQYF. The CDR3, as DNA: TGTGCCAGCAGCTTCCTAACGACTAGCGGGGGGTCTGTGCAGTACTTC.

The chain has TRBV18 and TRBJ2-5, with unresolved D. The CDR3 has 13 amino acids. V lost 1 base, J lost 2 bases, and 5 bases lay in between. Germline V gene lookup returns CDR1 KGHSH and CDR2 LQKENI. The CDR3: CASSPRRQETQYF. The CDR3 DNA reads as TGTGCCAGCTCACCACGGCGGCAAGAGACCCAGTACTTC.